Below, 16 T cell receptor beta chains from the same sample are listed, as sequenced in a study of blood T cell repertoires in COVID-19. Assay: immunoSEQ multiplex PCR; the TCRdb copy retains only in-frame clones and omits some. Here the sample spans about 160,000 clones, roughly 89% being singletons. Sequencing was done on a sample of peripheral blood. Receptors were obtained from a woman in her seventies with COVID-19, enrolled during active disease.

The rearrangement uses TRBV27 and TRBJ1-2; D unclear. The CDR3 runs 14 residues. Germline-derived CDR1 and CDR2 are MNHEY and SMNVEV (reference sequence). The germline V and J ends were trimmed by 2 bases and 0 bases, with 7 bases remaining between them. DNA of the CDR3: TGTGCCAGCAGTTTAGGAGACCCTAACTATGGCTACACCTTC. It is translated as CASSLGDPNYGYTF.

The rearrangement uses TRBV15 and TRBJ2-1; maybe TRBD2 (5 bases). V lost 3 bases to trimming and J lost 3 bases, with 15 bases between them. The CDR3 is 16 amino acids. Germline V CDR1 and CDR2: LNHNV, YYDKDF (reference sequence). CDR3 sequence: CATSRTRGGYYNEQFF. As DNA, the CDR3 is TGTGCCACCAGCAGGACACGTGGAGGTTACTACAATGAGCAGTTCTTC.

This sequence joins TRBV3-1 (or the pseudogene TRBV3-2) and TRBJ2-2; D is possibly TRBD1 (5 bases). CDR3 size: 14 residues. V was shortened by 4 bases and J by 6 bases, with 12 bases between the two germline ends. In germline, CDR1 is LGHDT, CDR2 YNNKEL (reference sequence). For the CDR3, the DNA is TGTGCCAGCAGCCGCCCGACAGTCTCCGGGGAGCTGTTTTTT. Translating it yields CASSRPTVSGELFF.

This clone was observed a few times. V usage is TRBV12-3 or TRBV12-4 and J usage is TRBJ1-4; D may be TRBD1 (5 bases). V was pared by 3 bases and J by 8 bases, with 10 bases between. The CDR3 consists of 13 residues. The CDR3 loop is CASSFGGVEKLFF. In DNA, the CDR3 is TGTGCCAGCAGTTTCGGGGGGGTCGAAAAACTGTTTTTT.

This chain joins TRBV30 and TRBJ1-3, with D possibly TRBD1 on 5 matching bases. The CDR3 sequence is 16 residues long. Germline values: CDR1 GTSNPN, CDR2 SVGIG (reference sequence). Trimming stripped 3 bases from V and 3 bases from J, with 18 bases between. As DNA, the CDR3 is TGTGCCTGGAGAGGGGAGCGGAGGGAGGATGGAAACACCATATATTTT. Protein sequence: CAWRGERREDGNTIYF.

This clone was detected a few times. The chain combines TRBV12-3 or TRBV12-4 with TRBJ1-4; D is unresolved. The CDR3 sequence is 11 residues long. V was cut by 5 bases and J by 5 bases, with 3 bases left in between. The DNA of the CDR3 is TGTGCCAGCAGTATAAATGAAAAACTGTTTTTT. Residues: CASSINEKLFF.

The CDR3 coding sequence is TGTGCCAGCAGAGTGGGACAGGCTTACAATCAGCCCCAGCATTTT. This codes for CASRVGQAYNQPQHF. The rearrangement links TRBV2 to TRBJ1-5; 8 bases align to TRBD1. Per germline, CDR1 SNHLY and CDR2 FYNNEI. J lost 3 bases, V lost 6 bases, and 7 bases had no gene match. This CDR3 region has 15 residues.

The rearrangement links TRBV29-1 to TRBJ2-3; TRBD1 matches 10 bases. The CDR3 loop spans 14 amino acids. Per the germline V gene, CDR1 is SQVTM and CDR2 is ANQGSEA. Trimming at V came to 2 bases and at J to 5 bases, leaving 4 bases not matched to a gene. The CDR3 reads CSVELGQGLDTQYF. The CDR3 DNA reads TGCAGCGTTGAATTGGGACAGGGGTTAGATACGCAGTATTTT.

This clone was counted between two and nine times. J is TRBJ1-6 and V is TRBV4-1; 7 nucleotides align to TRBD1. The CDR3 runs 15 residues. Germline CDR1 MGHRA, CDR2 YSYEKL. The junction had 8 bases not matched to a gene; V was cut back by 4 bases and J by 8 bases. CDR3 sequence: CASSRYTGVDSPLHF. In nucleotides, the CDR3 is TGCGCCAGCAGCCGCTACACAGGGGTGGATTCACCCCTCCACTTT.

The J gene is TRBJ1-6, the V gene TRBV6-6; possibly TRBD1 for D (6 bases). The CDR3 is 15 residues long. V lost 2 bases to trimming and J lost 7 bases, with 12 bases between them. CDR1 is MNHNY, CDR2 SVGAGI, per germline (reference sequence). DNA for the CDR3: TGTGCCAGCAGTTACCTGGACAGCACGAATTCACCCCTCCACTTT. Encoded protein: CASSYLDSTNSPLHF.

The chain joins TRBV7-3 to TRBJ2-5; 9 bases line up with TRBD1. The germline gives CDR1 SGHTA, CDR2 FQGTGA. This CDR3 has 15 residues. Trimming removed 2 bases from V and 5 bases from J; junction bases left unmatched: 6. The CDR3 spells CASSLGTGPLETQYF. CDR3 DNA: TGTGCCAGCAGCTTAGGGACAGGGCCTTTGGAGACCCAGTACTTC.

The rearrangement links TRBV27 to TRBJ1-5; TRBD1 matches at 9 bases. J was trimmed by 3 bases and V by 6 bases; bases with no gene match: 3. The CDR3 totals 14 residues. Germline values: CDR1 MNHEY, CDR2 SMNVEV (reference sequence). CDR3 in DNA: TGTGCCAGCAGGGGACAGGGACCCAATCAGCCCCAGCATTTT. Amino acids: CASRGQGPNQPQHF.

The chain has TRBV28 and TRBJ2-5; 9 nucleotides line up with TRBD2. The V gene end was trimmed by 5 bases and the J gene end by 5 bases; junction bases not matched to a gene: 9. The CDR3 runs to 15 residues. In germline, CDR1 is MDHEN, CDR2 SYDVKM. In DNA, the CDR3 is TGTGCCAGCAGTATCGCGGGGGGGGCGTCGGAGACCCAGTACTTC. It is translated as CASSIAGGASETQYF.

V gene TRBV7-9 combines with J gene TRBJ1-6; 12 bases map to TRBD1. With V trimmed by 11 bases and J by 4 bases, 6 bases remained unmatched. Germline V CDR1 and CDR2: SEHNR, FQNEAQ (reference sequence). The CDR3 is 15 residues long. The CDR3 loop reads CAGLGQGAYNSPLHF. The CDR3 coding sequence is TGTGCCGGGCTGGGACAGGGGGCATATAATTCACCCCTCCACTTT.

CDR3 DNA sequence: TGTGCCGGAACGGACAGACTAAGCTCTGGAAACACCATATATTTT. As protein: CAGTDRLSSGNTIYF. This chain links TRBV28 with TRBJ1-3; D is perhaps TRBD1 (6 bases). Germline CDR1 reads MDHEN; CDR2 reads SYDVKM. The CDR3 runs 15 residues. Trimming removed 11 bases from V and 0 bases from J, with 17 bases in between.

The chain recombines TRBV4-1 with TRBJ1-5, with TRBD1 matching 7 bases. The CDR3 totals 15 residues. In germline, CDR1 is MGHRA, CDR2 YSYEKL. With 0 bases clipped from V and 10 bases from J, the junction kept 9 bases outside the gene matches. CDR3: CASSQDPGQPRPQHF. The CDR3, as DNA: TGCGCCAGCAGCCAAGATCCGGGACAGCCGCGACCCCAGCATTTT.